Listed below are T cell receptor beta chains from one sample, sequenced in a study of a mutant IDH1 vaccine in newly diagnosed glioma. Only in-frame clones appear in the TCRdb table, and some are missing; sequencing was by immunoSEQ multiplex PCR. The table includes roughly 30,000 clones, roughly 90% detected once. Their cognate antigens are unknown. The sequences come from peripheral blood mononuclear cells (PBMCs), collected from a glioma patient whose treatment included an IDH1 peptide vaccine. These TCRs come from a woman between 40 and 55 years old with glioma. Some clones in this sample may be carry-over from other donors' samples. The conserved cysteine and the conserved F or W are not part of the CDR3 here. The size field is filled for only some rows; it gives once, few, many or a size class.

v_gene	j_gene	abundance	CDR3aa
TRBV6-5	TRBJ2-5	-	ASRPQGSQETQY
TRBV7-3	TRBJ2-3	-	ASSLMASGDTDTQY
TRBV4-2	TRBJ2-1	-	ASSPKASQYDEQF
TRBV6-1	TRBJ2-2	-	ASKSGTGVGGELF
TRBV5-5	TRBJ2-7	once	ASSSETGGYAYEQY
TRBV6-5	TRBJ1-4	-	ASSYDRGYNEKLF
TRBV7-2	TRBJ2-3	-	ASSLEATTAGADTQY
TRBV15	TRBJ1-3	medium-sized	ATSRAGENTIY
TRBV6-5	TRBJ2-3	-	ASSPGLAGQDTQY
TRBV11-3	TRBJ1-6	once	ASIRPLVPLH
TRBV19	TRBJ1-2	-	ASSAQAGGDYGYT
TRBV27	TRBJ1-2	-	ASGGTGGGNGYT
TRBV2	TRBJ1-2	-	ASREDRTYGYT
TRBV7-9	TRBJ1-5	medium-sized	ASSLPGFGQPQH
TRBV27	TRBJ1-1	once	ASSSRQDNTEAF
TRBV5-1	TRBJ2-2	-	ASSSPSRLGELF
TRBV7-7	TRBJ2-2	-	ASSFSGGAPGTGELF
TRBV11-2	TRBJ1-2	-	ASSLDRSGQGYT
TRBV19	TRBJ2-7	-	ASGPGTGAYEQY
TRBV6-5	TRBJ1-5	-	ASGQGYQPQH
TRBV5-1	TRBJ2-5	-	ASSLATSGGYQETQY
TRBV2	TRBJ2-1	-	ASSAYDEQF
TRBV11-3	TRBJ2-2	-	ASSLRGDTGELF
TRBV4-3	TRBJ1-5	-	ASSHPGEQPQH
TRBV28	TRBJ1-1	-	ASSFDSFRPERNTEAF
TRBV5-5	TRBJ2-5	-	ASSLEQPAFETQY
TRBV6-1	TRBJ2-2	-	ASKDPRDTGELF
TRBV7-8	TRBJ2-7	-	ASSSRDRGLPYEQY
TRBV11-2	TRBJ2-7	-	ASSSGRGLVEQY
TRBV7-8	TRBJ1-1	-	ASSPLGGVVVTEAF
TRBV28	TRBJ1-2	-	ASTSVGGGYT
TRBV5-1	TRBJ1-2	once	ASSTAGVGTDYGYT
TRBV9	TRBJ2-3	-	ASSVRTGIDTQY
TRBV9	TRBJ2-3	once	ASSVTPGGTDTQY
TRBV18	TRBJ2-7	-	ASSSSGSRDEQY
TRBV18	TRBJ2-3	-	ASSPAVTDTQY
TRBV9	TRBJ1-5	-	ASSPGVGQPQH
TRBV2	TRBJ1-2	-	ASSESVSRDTTNYGYT
TRBV25-1	TRBJ2-7	-	ASSGSYEQY
TRBV28	TRBJ2-2	-	ASRVGRAGELF
TRBV6-5	TRBJ2-1	-	ASSGEYEQF
TRBV28	TRBJ2-7	-	ASSPRAGTEQY
TRBV28	TRBJ2-1	-	ASSYISGRAGFEQF
TRBV19	TRBJ1-2	-	ASLVAAGPNYGYT
TRBV7-2	TRBJ1-5	-	ASSPPGGNQPQH
TRBV28	TRBJ2-7	-	ASSTPAGTVEQY
TRBV9	TRBJ2-7	-	ASSVGGQATYEQY
TRBV10-3	TRBJ1-1	few	AIRLRDYTEAF
TRBV9	TRBJ2-1	-	ASSGLNEQF
TRBV5-6	TRBJ1-6	-	ASSISPGRDSPLH
TRBV5-5	TRBJ2-4	-	ASSAGGDIAKNIQY
TRBV20-1	TRBJ2-4	-	SARGGVIQY
TRBV7-2	TRBJ2-3	-	ASSTRLAGAADTQY
TRBV27	TRBJ1-5	-	ASSPLGETGVRQPQH
TRBV2	TRBJ1-1	-	ASSAGTGTEAF